The 2 T cell receptor beta chains below all came from one sample that was sequenced in a study of blood T cell repertoires in COVID-19. This table comes from immunoSEQ multiplex PCR, and its TCRdb copy is limited to in-frame clones, with some not included. This table has some 510,000 clones, 70% to 90% appearing once. The source material was PBMCs or T cells enriched from blood (not recorded which). These receptors were collected from a middle-aged woman who had recovered from COVID-19.

This clone came up a few times. The chain links TRBV7-9 to TRBJ1-1, with TRBD1 as a possible D gene (6 bases). CDR3 length: 14 amino acids. Trimming removed 2 bases from V and 0 bases from J, with 7 bases in between. The germline CDR1 and CDR2 sequences are SEHNR and FQNEAQ (reference sequence). CDR3 sequence reads: CASSLRGLNTEAFF. The CDR3 DNA reads TGTGCCAGCAGCTTAAGGGGGTTGAACACTGAAGCTTTCTTT. Full variable domain (outside the CDR3, taken from reference TRBV7-9 and TRBJ1-1): DTGVSQNPRHKITKRGQNVTFRCDPISEHNRLYWYRQTLGQGPEFLTYFQNEAQLEKSRLLSDRFSAERPKGSFSTLEIQRTEQGDSAMYLCASSLRGLNTEAFFGQGTRLTVV.

The chain links TRBV28 to TRBJ2-7; D perhaps matches TRBD1 (6 bases). With 6 bases removed from V and 3 bases from J, the gap between germline ends came to 24 bases. The CDR3 consists of 17 residues. CDR1 and CDR2 from the germline V gene are MDHEN and SYDVKM. Written as DNA, the CDR3 is TGTGCCAGCAGGAGCCCACCGGGACAACTAACGGGCTACGAGCAGTACTTC. Translating it yields CASRSPPGQLTGYEQYF.